This T cell receptor (beta chain) emerged from a study of T cell changes during pregnancy in multiple sclerosis. V gave up 0 bases and J gave up 0 bases; unmatched junction bases: 1. This CDR3 region has 15 residues. CDR1 and CDR2 (germline): LGHNA, YSLEER. Libraries were prepared by immunoSEQ multiplex PCR; TCRdb keeps only in-frame clonotypes and omits some of them. Of some 30,000 clones in the sample, more than 70% were seen once. This receptor was obtained from a female donor with multiple sclerosis, enrolled in a pregnancy study. The sample consisted of CD8+ T cells from peripheral blood mononuclear cells, taken in the second trimester of pregnancy. This chain joins TRBV4-3 and TRBJ1-1; TRBD1 matches 7 bases. CDR3 sequence (DNA): TGCGCCAGCAGCCAAGAGGACAGGTTGAACACTGAAGCTTTCTTT. It yields the protein CASSQEDRLNTEAFF.